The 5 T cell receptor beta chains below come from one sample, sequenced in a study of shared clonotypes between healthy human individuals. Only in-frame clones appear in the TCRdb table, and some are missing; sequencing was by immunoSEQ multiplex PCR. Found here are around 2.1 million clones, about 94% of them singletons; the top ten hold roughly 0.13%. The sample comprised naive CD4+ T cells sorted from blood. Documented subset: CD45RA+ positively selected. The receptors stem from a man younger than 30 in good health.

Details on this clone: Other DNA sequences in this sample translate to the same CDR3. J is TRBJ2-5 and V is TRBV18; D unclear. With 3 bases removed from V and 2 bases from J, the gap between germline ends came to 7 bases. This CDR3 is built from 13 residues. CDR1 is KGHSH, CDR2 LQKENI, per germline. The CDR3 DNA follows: TGTGCCAGCTCACCGCCGCTTCAAGAGACCCAGTACTTC. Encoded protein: CASSPPLQETQYF. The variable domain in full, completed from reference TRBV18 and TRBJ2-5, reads NAGVMQNPRHLVRRRGQEARLRCSPMKGHSHVYWYRQLPEEGLKFMVYLQKENIIDESGMPKERFSAEFPKEGPSILRIQQVVRGDSAAYFCASSPPLQETQYFGPGTRLLVL.

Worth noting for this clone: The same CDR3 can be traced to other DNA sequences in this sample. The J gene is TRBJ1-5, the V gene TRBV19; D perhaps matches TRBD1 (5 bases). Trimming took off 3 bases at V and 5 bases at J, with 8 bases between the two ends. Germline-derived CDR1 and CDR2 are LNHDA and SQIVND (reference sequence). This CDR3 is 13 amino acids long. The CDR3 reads CASSIGRDQPQHF. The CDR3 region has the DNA TGTGCCAGTAGTATTGGCAGGGATCAGCCCCAGCATTTT.

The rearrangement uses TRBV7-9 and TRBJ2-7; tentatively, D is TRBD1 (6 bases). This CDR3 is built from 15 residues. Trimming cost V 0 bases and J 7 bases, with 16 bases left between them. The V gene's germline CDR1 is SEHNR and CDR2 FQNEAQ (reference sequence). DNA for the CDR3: TGTGCCAGCAGCTTAGCGCCACAGGGAGTAGGGGAGCAGTACTTC. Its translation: CASSLAPQGVGEQYF.

CDR3 loop: CASSLGTHAYEQYF. The DNA for the CDR3 is TGTGCCAGCAGTCTAGGGACCCACGCCTACGAGCAGTACTTC. V gene TRBV6-1 combines with J gene TRBJ2-7, with D tentatively TRBD1 or TRBD2 (5 bases each). V lost 5 bases and J lost 2, with 13 bases in between. Germline V CDR1 and CDR2: MNHNS, SASEGT. This CDR3 is built from 14 residues.

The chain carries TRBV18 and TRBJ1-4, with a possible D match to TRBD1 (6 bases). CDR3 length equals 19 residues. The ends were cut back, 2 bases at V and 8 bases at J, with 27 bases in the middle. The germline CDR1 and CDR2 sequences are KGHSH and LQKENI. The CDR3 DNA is TGTGCCAGCTCACCAAGTCCACTTATGGGGGCTGTTTCCTCAGAAAAACTGTTTTTT. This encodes CASSPSPLMGAVSSEKLFF.